The 15 T cell receptor beta chains listed next were all sequenced from one sample in a study of CD8+ T cells in alopecia areata. Cells that came from pooled cutaneous lymph nodes were sorted using CD4, CD8alpha, NKG2D, NKG2ACE and other markers. RNA, once extracted, was reverse transcribed into cDNA for use as the sequencing template. Assay used: immunoSEQ multiplex PCR; TCRdb lists only in-frame clones, some missing. Singletons are absent from the sample, which has 15,000 to 20,000 clones. The material sequenced was CD8+ T cells sorted from a lymph node. The receptors here all came from a C3H/HeJ mouse with alopecia areata. Strain haplotype at MHC: H2-k.

This clone showed up many times. Mouse gene names apply. The CDR3 is cut off 4 residues early in the read; its end comes from the germline J gene. The chain is built from TRBV19 and TRBJ2-5; 12 positions match TRBD2. The CDR3 has 13 residues. The germline CDR1 and CDR2 sequences are FNHDT and SITEND (reference sequence). The sequenced part of the CDR3 DNA is TGTGCCAGCAGGGGACTGGGGGGAGAC. Its protein is CASRGLGGD. The entire CDR3 reads CASRGLGGDTQYF.

Concerning this clone: Gene names are the mouse ones. Read coverage stops 4 residues before the CDR3 terminus; the germline J gene supplies the remainder. J is TRBJ2-1 and V is TRBV31, with D tentatively TRBD2 (5 bases). CDR1 and CDR2 from the germline V gene are GKSSPN and SITVG. The CDR3 contains 13 residues. Trimming took 3 bases from V and 4 from J, leaving 10 bases between them. The CDR3 reads CAWSPLGYAEQFF. The sequenced CDR3 bases are TGTGCCTGGAGCCCTCTGGGTTATGCT.

Of note for this clone: The gene names given are mouse names. The DNA read from the CDR3 is TGTGCCAGCACCCCCGGACAGGGGGCAAACTCC. The encoded protein is CASTPGQGANS. The whole CDR3 protein is CASTPGQGANSDYTF. The genes are TRBV19 and TRBJ1-2, with TRBD1 matching 10 bases. The observed sequence ends 4 residues before the CDR3 terminus, with the missing tail filled in from the germline J gene. Unmatched junction bases numbered 5, after V lost 6 bases and J lost 0 bases. The CDR3 is 15 amino acids. Germline V gene sequence: CDR1 FNHDT, CDR2 SITEND (reference sequence).

Concerning this clone: The gene names given are mouse names. The read gets to within 4 residues of the CDR3 end, and the germline J gene fills in the rest. This chain connects TRBV1 to TRBJ2-7; 9 nucleotides align to TRBD1. The germline V gene encodes CDR1 NSQYPW and CDR2 LRSPGD (reference sequence). The CDR3 has 14 amino acids. CDR3 sequence: CTCSAAGTGYEQYF. The covered CDR3 bases are TGCACCTGCAGTGCCGCCGGGACAGGGTAT.

This clone was detected only a few times. Mouse germline and gene names are used. The read finishes 4 residues shy of the CDR3 end, and the germline J gene is used to complete it. This chain links TRBV29 with TRBJ2-7, with no clear D. Germline loops: CDR1 MSHET, CDR2 SYDVDS. CDR3 size: 12 residues. The CDR3 region is CASSLKQYEQYF. CDR3 DNA (partial): TGTGCTAGCAGTTTAAAACAATAT.

This clone was picked up many times. The gene names given are mouse names. The CDR3 extends 4 residues past the end of the read, so its final part is completed from the germline J gene. V gene TRBV12-1 combines with J gene TRBJ2-1; possibly TRBD2 for D (6 bases). CDR3 size: 12 residues. Germline-derived CDR1 and CDR2 are SGHSN and HYEKVE. The sequenced CDR3 bases are TGTGCCAGCTCTCTCTGGGGGGCT. Protein product: CASSLWGA. In full, the CDR3 is CASSLWGAEQFF.

Worth noting for this clone: Mouse germline and gene names are used. The read is 4 residues too short to cover the CDR3 end, so that end is filled in from the germline J gene. The V gene is TRBV19, the J gene TRBJ1-4; tentatively, D is TRBD1 (6 bases). CDR1 and CDR2 from the germline V gene are FNHDT and SITEND (reference sequence). This CDR3 has 15 residues. V was shortened by 4 bases and J by 1 base, with 11 bases between the two germline ends. CDR3 amino acids: CASSSGQNSNERLFF. The part of the CDR3 DNA that was read is TGTGCCAGCAGTTCGGGACAAAATTCCAACGAA.

By sample fraction, this clone is large. The listed genes are named as in mouse. Read coverage stops 4 residues before the CDR3 terminus; the germline J gene supplies the remainder. This chain joins TRBV13-2 and TRBJ2-7; 9 bases fit TRBD1. There are 13 residues in the CDR3. Germline V gene data show CDR1 as NNHNN and CDR2 as SYGAGS (reference sequence). CDR3 DNA (partial): TGTGCCAGCGGTGAGGGACAGGGATAT. Its protein product is CASGEGQGY. The complete CDR3 protein is CASGEGQGYEQYF.

The table lists this clone with many counts. The gene symbols are mouse symbols. This same CDR3 is encoded by further DNA sequences in the sample. The covered CDR3 bases are TGTGCCAGCAGTGGGGACAGAGCGAGTGCAGAA. Residues: CASSGDRASAE. The full CDR3 protein reads CASSGDRASAETLYF. This chain joins TRBV13-3 and TRBJ2-3; 7 bases fit TRBD1. The CDR3 is cut off 4 residues early in the read; its end comes from the germline J gene. This CDR3 is 15 amino acids long. The J segment lost 0 bases and the V segment lost 3 bases, leaving 4 bases of the junction unmatched. Germline CDR1 NNHDY, CDR2 SYVADS.

Of note for this clone: Mouse gene names and germline throughout. The read gets to within 4 residues of the CDR3 end, and the germline J gene fills in the rest. V is TRBV1 and J is TRBJ2-3, with D perhaps matching TRBD2 (5 bases). This CDR3 is built from 15 residues. Germline-derived CDR1 and CDR2 are NSQYPW and LRSPGD (reference sequence). V was shortened by 2 bases and J by 0 bases, with 9 bases between the two germline ends. The CDR3 bases that were read are TGCACCTGCAGTGCAACACTGGTTAGTGCAGAA. This gives the protein CTCSATLVSAE. The complete CDR3 reads CTCSATLVSAETLYF.

As regards this clone: Gene names and germline refer to mouse. The read ends 4 residues shy of where the CDR3 ends; the end is completed using the germline J gene. The rearrangement joins TRBV13-3 to TRBJ1-4; 11 positions agree with TRBD1. Germline V gives CDR1 NNHDY, CDR2 SYVADS. The CDR3 has 15 amino acids. CDR3 region: CASSPRTGGSERLFF. The sequenced CDR3 bases are TGTGCCAGCAGTCCCAGGACAGGGGGCAGCGAA.

This clone appeared many times. There is a difference at residue 8 between the TCRdb protein and the DNA translation, so the protein given here was translated from the DNA. Gene and germline names: mouse. The CDR3 extends 3 residues past the end of the read, so its final part is completed from the germline J gene. This chain links TRBV1 with TRBJ1-6; D gene uncertain. TRBJ1-6 falls under the ORF class, with uncertain function. The CDR3 loop spans 11 amino acids. Trimming removed 1 base from V and 10 bases from J, with 2 bases in between. Germline CDR1 reads NSQYPW; CDR2 reads LRSPGD (reference sequence). This CDR3 is CTCSAVSPLYF. CDR3 bases read: TGCACCTGCAGTGCAGTCTCGCCC.

This clone has just a few counts. Genes and germline are mouse. The DNA read from the CDR3 is TGTGCCAGCAGTATTGGGGGGCGCACA. The encoded protein is CASSIGGRT. The whole CDR3 protein reads CASSIGGRTEVFF. The rearrangement uses TRBV19 and TRBJ1-1; a weak D match, TRBD1 (6 bases). The DNA ends 4 residues before the CDR3 does, and the rest of the CDR3 is filled in from the germline J gene. The CDR3 is 13 amino acids. CDR1 and CDR2 (germline): FNHDT, SITEND (reference sequence). V dropped 2 bases and J dropped 4 bases, with 9 bases sitting between them.

Of note for this clone: Mouse germline and gene names are used. The read gets to within 4 residues of the CDR3 end, and the germline J gene fills in the rest. J is TRBJ2-7 and V is TRBV17, with D perhaps TRBD2 (6 bases). V lost 2 bases and J lost 2, with 13 bases in between. The CDR3 is made up of 15 amino acids. The germline CDR1 and CDR2 sequences are MNHDT and YYDKIL. CDR3 DNA, as far as it was read: TGTGCTAGCAGTAGAATCTCCTGGGGACCCTAT. It translates to CASSRISWGPY. The whole CDR3 protein reads CASSRISWGPYEQYF.

There are a few counts of this clone. The TCRdb protein and the DNA translation do not line up at residue 14; the protein shown here was made by translating the DNA. Gene labels here are mouse ones. Read sequence stops 3 residues before the CDR3 end, and the germline J gene provides the missing end. This chain uses TRBV13-2 with TRBJ1-3; D may be TRBD1 (5 bases). Germline V lookup: CDR1 NNHNN, CDR2 SYGAGS (reference sequence). This CDR3 comprises 17 residues. Trimming took off 0 bases at V and 0 bases at J, with 13 bases between the two ends. The CDR3 loop reads CASGDAPGTPSGNTLYF. CDR3 bases read: TGTGCCAGCGGTGATGCTCCCGGGACTCCTTCTGGAAATACG.